These 2 T cell receptor beta chains came from one sample sequenced in a study of blood T cell repertoires in COVID-19 (TCRdb year 2020). Libraries were made using the immunoSEQ multiplex PCR assay. Entries here come from immuneACCESS through TCRdb and include only in-frame sequences with V and J called. Some clones fail to appear in such tables; in the studies checked, an unresolved V gene covers under half of the shortfall, and the cause of the remainder is unknown. The sample table contains 100,000 to 150,000 clones; only one count was recorded for about 70% of them. The ten largest make up approximately 2% of the sample. Input material: peripheral blood. The origin of the receptors is a woman in her sixties or seventies with acute or convalescent COVID-19.

The chain combines TRBV27 with TRBJ2-7, with TRBD2 matching 10 bases. CDR1 is MNHEY, CDR2 SMNVEV, per germline (reference sequence). V lost 6 bases to trimming and J lost 4 bases; unmatched junction nucleotides: 12. CDR3 length: 16 amino acids. CDR3 sequence reads: CASRRGTSGINYEQYF. For the CDR3, the DNA is TGTGCCAGCAGACGGGGTACTAGCGGGATAAATTACGAGCAGTACTTC.

The chain is built from TRBV27 and TRBJ1-4; TRBD1 might be the D (5 bases). Germline V gene sequence: CDR1 MNHEY, CDR2 SMNVEV (reference sequence). The V gene lost 8 bases and the J gene lost 5 bases, with 12 bases spanning the gap. The length of the CDR3 is 13 residues. DNA of the CDR3: TGTGCCAGCCCGACAGTAAACAATGAAAAACTGTTTTTT. Translation gives CASPTVNNEKLFF.